These 8 T cell receptor beta chains came from one sample sequenced in a study of CXCR3-negative and CXCR3-positive naive CD8 T cells. Study findings and constraints: CXCR3-positive naive cells carried more hydrophobic TRB CDR3s than CXCR3-negative naive cells did.

These receptors' targets are unknown. cDNA libraries for TRB were generated by 5' RACE incorporating UMI labels. TCRdb re-called the 5' RACE reads and gives one entry per CDR3 protein, without DNA. The sample includes over 55,000 distinct CDR3 sequences. The specimen sequenced was naive CXCR3+ CD8+ T cells from blood. Subset: CD45RO-CCR7+CD27+CD95- naive CD8+ T cells expressing CXCR3 (TNR3+). The receptors come from a human donor in good health. Some clones in this sample may be carry-over from other donors' samples.

V and J are TRBV6-6 and TRBJ1-2; TCRdb's D call of TRBD1 is untestable without DNA. The CDR3 has 16 amino acids. CDR1 is MNHNY and CDR2 is SVGAGI in the germline V gene (reference sequence). CDR3 protein: CASSYTRDRSDSGYTF.

V gene TRBV7-3 combines with J gene TRBJ2-1; TCRdb's D gene call, TRBD1, goes unchecked for lack of DNA. The germline gives CDR1 SGHTA, CDR2 FQGTGA. The CDR3 is 16 amino acids. The CDR3 loop is CASSVTRVSSYNEQFF.

The genes are TRBV4-1 and TRBJ2-5; TCRdb reports TRBD2, a call that lacks DNA to check it against. The CDR3 has 14 residues. Germline CDR1 reads MGHRA; CDR2 reads YSYEKL. The chain's CDR3 is CASSQLAGAETQDF.

This rearrangement joins TRBV6-2 or TRBV6-3 to TRBJ2-7. Germline V lookup: CDR1 MNHEY, CDR2 SVGEGT. The CDR3 consists of 15 residues. The CDR3 sequence is CASSSSDSWVYEQYF.

This chain links TRBV15 with TRBJ1-2; TCRdb returns TRBD1, unconfirmable since there is no DNA. The CDR3 is 14 residues long. Germline V lookup: CDR1 LNHNV, CDR2 YYDKDF (reference sequence). This CDR3 reads CATSDRGSGYGYTF.

This rearrangement joins TRBV28 to TRBJ2-7; checking the TCRdb D call of TRBD2 is not possible without DNA. In germline, CDR1 is MDHEN, CDR2 SYDVKM. The CDR3 consists of 16 residues. CDR3 protein: CASSLLNREGRDEQYF.

This rearrangement joins TRBV4-2 to TRBJ2-7; TCRdb selects TRBD1, and the lack of DNA leaves this call unchecked. This CDR3 spans 15 amino acids. The germline V gene encodes CDR1 LGHNA and CDR2 YNFKEQ. CDR3 loop: CASSHGDRGDYEQYF.

The chain combines TRBV28 with TRBJ1-1; TCRdb proposes TRBD1, but this gene call is untestable without DNA. This CDR3 spans 13 amino acids. CDR1 is MDHEN and CDR2 is SYDVKM in the germline V gene. The CDR3: CASSFEGVTEAFF.